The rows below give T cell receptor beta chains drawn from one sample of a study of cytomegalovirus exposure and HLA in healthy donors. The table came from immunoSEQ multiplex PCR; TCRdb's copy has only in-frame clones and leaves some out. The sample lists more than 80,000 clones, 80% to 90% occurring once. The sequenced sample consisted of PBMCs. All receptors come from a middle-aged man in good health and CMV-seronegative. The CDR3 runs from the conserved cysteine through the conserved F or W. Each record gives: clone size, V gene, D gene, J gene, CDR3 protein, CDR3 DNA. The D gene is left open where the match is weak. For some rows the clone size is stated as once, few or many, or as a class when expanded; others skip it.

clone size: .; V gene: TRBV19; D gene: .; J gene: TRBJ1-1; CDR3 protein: CASSEGRITEAFF; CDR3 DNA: TGTGCCAGTAGTGAGGGAAGGATCACTGAAGCTTTCTTT
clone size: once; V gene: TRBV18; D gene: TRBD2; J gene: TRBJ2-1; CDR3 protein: CASSPTSGSSYNEQFF; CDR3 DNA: TGTGCCAGCTCACCAACTAGCGGGAGCTCCTACAATGAGCAGTTCTTC
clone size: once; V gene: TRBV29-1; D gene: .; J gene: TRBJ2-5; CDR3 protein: CSVVPQGTETQYF; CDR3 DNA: TGCAGCGTTGTTCCCCAGGGGACAGAGACCCAGTACTTC
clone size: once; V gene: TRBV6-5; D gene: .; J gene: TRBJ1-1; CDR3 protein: CASSQGGRQAFF; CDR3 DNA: TGTGCCAGCAGCCAGGGAGGTAGACAAGCTTTCTTT
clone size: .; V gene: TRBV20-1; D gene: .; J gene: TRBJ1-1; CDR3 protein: CSATHTEAFF; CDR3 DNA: TGCAGTGCCACTCATACTGAAGCTTTCTTT
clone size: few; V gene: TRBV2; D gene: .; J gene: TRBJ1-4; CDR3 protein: CASRLEGGEKLFF; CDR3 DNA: TGTGCCAGCAGGCTCGAGGGAGGTGAAAAACTGTTTTTT
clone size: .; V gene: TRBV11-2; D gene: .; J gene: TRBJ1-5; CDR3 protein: CASSLDRDQPQHF; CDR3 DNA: TGTGCCAGCAGCTTAGATCGCGATCAGCCCCAGCATTTT
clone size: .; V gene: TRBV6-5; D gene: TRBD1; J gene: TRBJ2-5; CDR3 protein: CASSMDREETQYF; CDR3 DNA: TGTGCCAGCAGTATGGACAGGGAAGAGACCCAGTACTTC
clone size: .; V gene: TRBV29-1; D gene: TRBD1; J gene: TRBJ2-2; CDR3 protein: CSVDPGQGAGELFF; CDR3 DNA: TGCAGCGTTGACCCGGGACAGGGGGCCGGGGAGCTGTTTTTT
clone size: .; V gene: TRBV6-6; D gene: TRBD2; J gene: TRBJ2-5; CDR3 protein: CASSTQSGGGWETQYF; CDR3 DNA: TGTGCCAGCAGTACCCAGAGCGGGGGAGGGTGGGAGACCCAGTACTTC
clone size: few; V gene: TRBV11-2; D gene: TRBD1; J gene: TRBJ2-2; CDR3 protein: CASSLDRAGELFF; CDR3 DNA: TGTGCCAGCAGCCTCGACAGGGCCGGGGAGCTGTTTTTT
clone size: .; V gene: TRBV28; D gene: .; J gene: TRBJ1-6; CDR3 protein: CASGTNSPLHF; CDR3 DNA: TGTGCCAGCGGGACAAATTCACCCCTCCACTTT
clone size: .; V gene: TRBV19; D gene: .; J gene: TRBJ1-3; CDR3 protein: CASLDSFSGNTIYF; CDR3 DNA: TGTGCCAGTCTAGACTCTTTCTCTGGAAACACCATATATTTT
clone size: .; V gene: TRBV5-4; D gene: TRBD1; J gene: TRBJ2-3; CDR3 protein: CASSTGQGSDTQYF; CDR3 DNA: TGTGCCAGCAGTACGGGACAGGGATCAGATACGCAGTATTTT
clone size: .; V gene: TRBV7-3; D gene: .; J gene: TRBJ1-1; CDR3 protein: CASSAGMNTEAFF; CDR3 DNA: TGTGCCAGCAGCGCCGGTATGAACACTGAAGCTTTCTTT
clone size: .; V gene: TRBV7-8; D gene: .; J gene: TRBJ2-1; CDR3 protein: CASSLGGTSRGIQEQFF; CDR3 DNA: TGTGCCAGCAGCTTAGGGGGAACTAGCCGGGGAATACAGGAGCAGTTCTTC
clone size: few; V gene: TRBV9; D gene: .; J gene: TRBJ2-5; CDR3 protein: CASSVADGGRGQYF; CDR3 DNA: TGTGCCAGCAGCGTAGCTGACGGCGGTAGGGGACAGTACTTC
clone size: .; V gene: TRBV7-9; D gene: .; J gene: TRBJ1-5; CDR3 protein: CAARDSYSNQPQHF; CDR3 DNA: TGTGCCGCCCGCGACAGCTATAGCAATCAGCCCCAGCATTTT
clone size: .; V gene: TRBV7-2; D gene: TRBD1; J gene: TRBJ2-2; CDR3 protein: CASSFRTGETGELFF; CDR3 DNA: TGTGCCAGCAGCTTTCGGACAGGGGAAACCGGGGAGCTGTTTTTT
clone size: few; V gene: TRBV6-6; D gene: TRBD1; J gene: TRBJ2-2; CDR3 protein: CASSPTGPITGELFF; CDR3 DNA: TGTGCCAGCAGCCCGACAGGGCCGATCACCGGGGAGCTGTTTTTT
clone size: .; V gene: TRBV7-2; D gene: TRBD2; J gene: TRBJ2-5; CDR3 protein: CASSGYERGGETQYF; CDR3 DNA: TGTGCCAGCAGCGGATACGAGCGGGGCGGAGAGACCCAGTACTTC
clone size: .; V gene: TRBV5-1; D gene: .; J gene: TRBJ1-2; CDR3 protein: CASSLAYYNSGYTF; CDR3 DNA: TGCGCCAGCAGCTTGGCTTACTATAACTCTGGCTACACCTTC
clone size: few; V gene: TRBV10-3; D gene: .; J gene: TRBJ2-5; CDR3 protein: CAISDTNKNRETQYF; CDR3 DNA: TGTGCCATCAGTGATACCAATAAGAATAGAGAGACCCAGTACTTC
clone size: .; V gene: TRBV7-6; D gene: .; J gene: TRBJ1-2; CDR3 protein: CASSSPWGEVGYTF; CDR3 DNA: TGTGCCAGCAGCTCCCCCTGGGGCGAGGTTGGCTACACCTTC
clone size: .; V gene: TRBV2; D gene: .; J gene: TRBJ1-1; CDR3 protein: CASSEAGPMNTEAFF; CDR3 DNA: TGTGCCAGCAGTGAAGCGGGCCCTATGAACACTGAAGCTTTCTTT
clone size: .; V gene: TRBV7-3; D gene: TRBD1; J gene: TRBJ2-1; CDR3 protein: CASSFGQGGEQFF; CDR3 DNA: TGTGCCAGCAGCTTCGGACAGGGGGGTGAGCAGTTCTTC
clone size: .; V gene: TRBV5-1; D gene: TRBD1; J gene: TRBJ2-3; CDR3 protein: CASSAGQASTDTQYF; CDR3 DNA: TGCGCCAGCAGCGCGGGACAGGCAAGCACAGATACGCAGTATTTT
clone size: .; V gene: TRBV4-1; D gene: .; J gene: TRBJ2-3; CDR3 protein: CASSHKALTTDTQYF; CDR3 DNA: TGCGCCAGCAGCCACAAAGCCCTCACCACAGATACGCAGTATTTT
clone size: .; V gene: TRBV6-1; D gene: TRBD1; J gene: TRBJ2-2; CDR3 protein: CASSSGTANTGELFF; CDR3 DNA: TGTGCCAGCAGTTCCGGGACAGCGAACACCGGGGAGCTGTTTTTT
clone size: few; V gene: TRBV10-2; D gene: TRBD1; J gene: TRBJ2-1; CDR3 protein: CASRVGTGVGEQFF; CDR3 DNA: TGCGCCAGCAGGGTCGGGACAGGGGTGGGTGAGCAGTTCTTC
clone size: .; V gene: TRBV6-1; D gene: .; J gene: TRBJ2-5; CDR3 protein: CASGGNRADQYF; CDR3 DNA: TGTGCCAGCGGGGGTAACAGGGCGGACCAGTACTTC